Listed here are 9 T cell receptor beta chains from one sample, sequenced in a study of OX40 agonist ivuxolimab in advanced cancers. The repertoire was sequenced with immunoSEQ multiplex PCR; TCRdb's copy has only in-frame clones and lacks some. The table records 60,000 or so clones, roughly 82% of them present only once. The sample in question was CD4+ or CD8+ T cells sorted from blood, obtained in a trial of the OX40 agonist ivuxolimab. All receptors derive from an adult with an advanced solid tumor such as melanoma, head and neck, liver or kidney cancer.

The V gene is TRBV19, the J gene TRBJ2-2, with D perhaps matching TRBD1 or TRBD2 (7 bases each). Germline V gene data show CDR1 as LNHDA and CDR2 as SQIVND (reference sequence). Trimming took off 3 bases at V and 5 bases at J, with 13 bases between the two ends. The CDR3 covers 15 residues. The CDR3: CASSIGTAGTGELFF. CDR3 DNA sequence: TGTGCCAGTAGTATTGGGACAGCGGGGACCGGGGAGCTGTTTTTT.

The chain employs TRBV6-5 and TRBJ1-2; 7 bases are shared with TRBD1. Trimming took 4 bases from V and 4 from J; bases not matched to a gene: 6. The CDR3 covers 14 residues. Per the germline V gene, CDR1 is MNHEY and CDR2 is SVGAGI. The chain's CDR3 is CASSSTGSIYGYTF. The CDR3 nucleotides read TGTGCCAGCAGTTCGACAGGGTCGATCTATGGCTACACCTTC.

The V call is TRBV4-3, the J call TRBJ2-3, with TRBD2 matching 12 bases. Trimming removed 2 bases from V and 6 bases from J; junction bases left unmatched: 3. This CDR3 is 15 amino acids long. CDR1 LGHNA and CDR2 YSLEER come from the germline V gene. Written as DNA, the CDR3 is TGCGCCAGCAGCCAACGGACTAGCGGGGCCGATACGCAGTATTTT. The encoded protein is CASSQRTSGADTQYF.

CDR3 nucleotide sequence: TGTGCCAGCAGTCGAGGGAGCTACGAGCAGTACTTC. Translation: CASSRGSYEQYF. The chain couples TRBV6-5 to TRBJ2-7; D possibly corresponds to TRBD2 (5 bases). V gave up 5 bases and J gave up 3 bases, with 8 bases separating them. Germline V gene lookup returns CDR1 MNHEY and CDR2 SVGAGI. The CDR3 length is 12 residues.

The chain carries TRBV30 and TRBJ1-6; D uncertain. Germline assignment: CDR1 GTSNPN and CDR2 SVGIG (reference sequence). V was pared by 3 bases and J by 13 bases, with 19 bases between. The CDR3 contains 14 residues. CDR3 nucleotide sequence: TGTGCCTGGAGGGAAGGAGACTATATTTGGCCCCTCCACTTT. Its protein product is CAWREGDYIWPLHF.

The chain uses TRBV6-6 and TRBJ1-4, with D possibly being TRBD1 (5 bases). The CDR3 sequence is 13 residues long. Trimming stripped 6 bases from V and 6 bases from J, with 11 bases between. The germline CDR1 and CDR2 sequences are MNHNY and SVGAGI (reference sequence). The CDR3 coding sequence is TGTGCCAGCAGGGCCGGGACCCATGAAAAACTGTTTTTT. Protein sequence: CASRAGTHEKLFF.

The chain combines TRBV28 with TRBJ1-1, with D perhaps TRBD1 (5 bases). This CDR3 has 13 amino acids. V lost 10 bases, J lost 0 bases, and 12 bases lay in between. CDR1 and CDR2 from the germline V gene are MDHEN and SYDVKM. The CDR3 nucleotides read TGTGCCACCGACAGAATGATGAACACTGAAGCTTTCTTT. Amino acid sequence: CATDRMMNTEAFF.

The chain combines TRBV29-1 with TRBJ2-3, with TRBD2 identical over 10 bases. The V segment lost 2 bases and the J segment 6 bases; nucleotides outside the gene matches: 8. Germline V gives CDR1 SQVTM, CDR2 ANQGSEA. The CDR3 runs to 15 residues. CDR3 residues: CSVELGSGGADTQYF. The CDR3 DNA is TGCAGCGTTGAATTGGGGAGCGGGGGGGCTGATACGCAGTATTTT.

V gene TRBV4-1 combines with J gene TRBJ2-3, with TRBD2 identical over 10 bases. In germline, CDR1 is MGHRA, CDR2 YSYEKL. The CDR3 is 16 amino acids. The V gene end was trimmed by 6 bases and the J gene end by 3 bases; junction bases not matched to a gene: 9. CDR3 coding DNA: TGCGCCAGCAGGGGGGGGCTAGCGGGGGAAACAGATACGCAGTATTTT. Its translation: CASRGGLAGETDTQYF.